This TCR beta chain comes out of a study of cytomegalovirus exposure and HLA in healthy donors. Concerning this clone itself: The target antigen is unknown.

The V gene lost 0 bases and the J gene lost 9 bases, with 15 bases spanning the gap. The CDR3 runs to 15 residues. The germline V gene has CDR1 SGHTA and CDR2 FQGNSA. Study-wide results and caveats: Cytomegalovirus-associated TCR beta chains were listed, numbering approximately 150.

The method was immunoSEQ multiplex PCR; TCRdb's version includes in-frame clones alone and lacks a portion of them. The table records some 170,000 clones, about 89% of them present only once. The chain is built from TRBV7-2 and TRBJ2-1; D is possibly TRBD1 (5 bases). The material sequenced was PBMCs. The TCR was taken from a man between 18 and 35 years old in good health and CMV-seropositive. CDR3 residues: CASSLAGGVRGEQFF. CDR3 sequence (DNA): TGTGCCAGCAGCTTAGCCGGTGGGGTTAGGGGTGAGCAGTTCTTC.